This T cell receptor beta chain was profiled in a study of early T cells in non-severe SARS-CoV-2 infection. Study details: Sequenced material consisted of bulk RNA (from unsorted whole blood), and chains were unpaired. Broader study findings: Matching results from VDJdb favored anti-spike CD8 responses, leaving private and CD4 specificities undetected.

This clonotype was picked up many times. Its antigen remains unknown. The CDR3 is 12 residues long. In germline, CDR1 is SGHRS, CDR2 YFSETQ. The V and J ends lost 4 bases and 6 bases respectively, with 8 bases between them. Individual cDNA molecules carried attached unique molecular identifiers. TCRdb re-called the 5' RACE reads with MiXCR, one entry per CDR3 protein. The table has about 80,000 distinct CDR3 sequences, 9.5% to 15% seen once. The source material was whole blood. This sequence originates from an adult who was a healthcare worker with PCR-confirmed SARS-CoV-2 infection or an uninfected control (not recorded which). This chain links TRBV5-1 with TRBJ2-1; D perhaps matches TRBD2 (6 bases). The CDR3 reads CASSPLANEQFF. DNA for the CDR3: TGCGCCAGCAGCCCACTAGCCAATGAGCAGTTCTTC.